The 5 T cell receptor beta chains presented below share a single source sample, sequenced in a study of T cell repertoires in cytomegalovirus infection. TCRdb used MiXCR to reprocess the reads, holding one entry per CDR3 protein. The sample holds around 310,000 distinct CDR3 sequences, around a sixth seen once. The sequenced material came from PBMCs. All receptors come from a human donor in good health (CMV status not recorded). Some clones in this sample may be carry-over from other donors' samples.

This chain joins TRBV5-6 and TRBJ2-7, with D uncertain. The CDR3 length is 12 residues. The germline CDR1 and CDR2 sequences are SGHDT and YYEEEE. V was trimmed by 4 bases and J by 6 bases, leaving 11 bases between them. CDR3 sequence reads: CASSHHSAEQYF. For the CDR3, the DNA is TGTGCCAGCAGCCACCACAGTGCCGAGCAGTACTTC.

The table lists this clonotype with a few counts. The gene calls are TRBV20-1 and TRBJ2-5, with D maybe TRBD1 (6 bases). The V gene's germline CDR1 is DFQATT and CDR2 SNEGSKA (reference sequence). V shed 6 bases and J shed 9 bases, with 23 bases lying between them. CDR3 size: 14 residues. The CDR3 nucleotides are TGCAGTGCAATACAGGGTGCCCAACAGGAGGCCCAGTACTTC. This sequence encodes CSAIQGAQQEAQYF.

This clonotype occurred a few times. The chain is built from TRBV10-3 and TRBJ2-5; the D gene is possibly TRBD1 (6 bases). The germline V and J ends were trimmed by 2 bases and 5 bases, with 15 bases remaining between them. This CDR3 has 15 amino acids. Germline-derived CDR1 and CDR2 are ENHRY and SYGVKD. CDR3 residues: CAISEQDSRGETQYF. CDR3 in DNA: TGTGCCATCAGTGAGCAGGACAGCCGTGGGGAGACCCAGTACTTC.

The chain carries TRBV2 and TRBJ2-7; 15 nucleotides match TRBD2. V shed 6 bases, J shed 4 bases, and the junction held 10 bases outside the gene matches. The CDR3 is 17 amino acids. CDR1 SNHLY and CDR2 FYNNEI come from the germline V gene. The CDR3 coding sequence is TGTGCCAGCAGGCTCCGGACTAGCGGGGGGGCCGTATACGAGCAGTACTTC. Its protein product is CASRLRTSGGAVYEQYF.

This clonotype has a handful of counts. The CDR3 DNA sequence: TGTGCCAGCACCGAAGGACAGGGGGTTAACTATGGCTACACCTTC. It yields the protein CASTEGQGVNYGYTF. The chain is built from TRBV6-6 and TRBJ1-2; 10 bases agree with TRBD1. The V segment lost 7 bases and the J segment 1 base; nucleotides outside the gene matches: 6. This CDR3 has 15 residues. The V gene's germline CDR1 is MNHNY and CDR2 SVGAGI (reference sequence).